This T cell receptor (beta chain) stems from a study of technical replicates of blood from several donors. Method: immunoSEQ multiplex PCR; TCRdb's copy keeps in-frame clones and lacks some. The sample lists approximately 100,000 clones, approximately 94% occurring once. The germline V gene encodes CDR1 SGHRS and CDR2 YFSETQ. V lost 1 base to trimming and J lost 2 bases, with 15 bases between them. The CDR3 runs to 16 residues. The sequenced material came from T cells isolated from PBMCs. This receptor was taken from a human donor in good health. The rearrangement links TRBV5-1 to TRBJ2-5, with D maybe TRBD1 (6 bases). The CDR3 spells CASSLQGTLKQETQYF. The CDR3 bases are TGCGCCAGCAGCTTGCAGGGGACCTTAAAACAAGAGACCCAGTACTTC.